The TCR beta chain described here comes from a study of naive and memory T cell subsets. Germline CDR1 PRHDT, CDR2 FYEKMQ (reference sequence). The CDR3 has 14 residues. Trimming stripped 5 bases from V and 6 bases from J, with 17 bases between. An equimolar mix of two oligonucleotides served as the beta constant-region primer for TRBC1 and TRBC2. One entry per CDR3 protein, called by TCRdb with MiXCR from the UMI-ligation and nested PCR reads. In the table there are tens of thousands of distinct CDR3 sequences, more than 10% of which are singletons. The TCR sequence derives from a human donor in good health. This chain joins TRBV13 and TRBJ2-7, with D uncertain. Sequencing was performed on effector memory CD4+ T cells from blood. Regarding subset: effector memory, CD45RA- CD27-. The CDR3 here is CASSPRHQVGEQYF. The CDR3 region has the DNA TGTGCCAGCAGCCCGCGTCACCAAGTCGGCGAGCAGTACTTC.